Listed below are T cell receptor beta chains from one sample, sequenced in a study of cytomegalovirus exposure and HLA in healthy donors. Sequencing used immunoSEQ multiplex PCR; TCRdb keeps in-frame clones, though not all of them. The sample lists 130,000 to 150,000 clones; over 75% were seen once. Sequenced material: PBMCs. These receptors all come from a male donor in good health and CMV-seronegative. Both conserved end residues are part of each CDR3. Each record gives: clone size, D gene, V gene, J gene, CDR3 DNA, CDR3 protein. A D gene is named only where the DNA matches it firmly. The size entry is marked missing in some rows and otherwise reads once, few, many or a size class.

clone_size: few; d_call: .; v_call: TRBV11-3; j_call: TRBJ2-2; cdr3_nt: TGTGCCAGCAGCTCCACTAGCACCGGGGAGCTGTTTTTT; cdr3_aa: CASSSTSTGELFF
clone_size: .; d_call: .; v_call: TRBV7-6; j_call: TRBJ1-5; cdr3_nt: TGTGCCAGCAGTGTAGGAGGGAGGGATCAGCCCCAGCATTTT; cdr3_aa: CASSVGGRDQPQHF
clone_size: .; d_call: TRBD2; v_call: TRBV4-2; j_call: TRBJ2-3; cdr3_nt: TGTGCCAGCAGCCAGATGACTAGCGGGAGTGCAACAGATACGCAGTATTTT; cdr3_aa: CASSQMTSGSATDTQYF
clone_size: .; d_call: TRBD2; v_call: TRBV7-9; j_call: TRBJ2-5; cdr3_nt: TGTGCCAGCGGATTAGCGGGGGGGCCCCCAGAGACCCAGTACTTC; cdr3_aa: CASGLAGGPPETQYF
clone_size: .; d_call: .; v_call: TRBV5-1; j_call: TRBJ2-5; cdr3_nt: TGCGCCAGCAGCTCCGGGTCAACGGGACAAGAGACCCAGTACTTC; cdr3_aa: CASSSGSTGQETQYF
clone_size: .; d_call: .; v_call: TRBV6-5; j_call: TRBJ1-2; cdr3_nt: TGTGCCAGCAGCCCCTCTAGTCGGGGTGGCTACACCTTC; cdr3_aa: CASSPSSRGGYTF
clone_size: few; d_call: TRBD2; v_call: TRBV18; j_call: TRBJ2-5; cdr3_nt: TGTGCCAGCTCGCCGGGGGGGTTAAAGACCCAGTACTTC; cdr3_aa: CASSPGGLKTQYF
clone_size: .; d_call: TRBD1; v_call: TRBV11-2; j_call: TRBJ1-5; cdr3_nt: TGTGCCAGCAGCCGTGGGACAGGCTCCAATCAGCCCCAGCATTTT; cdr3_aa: CASSRGTGSNQPQHF
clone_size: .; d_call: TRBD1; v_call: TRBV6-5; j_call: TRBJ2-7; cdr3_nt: TGTGCCAGCAGTTACTCGTGGGCGACAGGGGGCCACGAGCAGTACTTC; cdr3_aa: CASSYSWATGGHEQYF
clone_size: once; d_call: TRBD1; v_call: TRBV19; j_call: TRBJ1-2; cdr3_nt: TGTGCCAGTAGTGCCGGGACAGAAGATGGCTACACCTTC; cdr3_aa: CASSAGTEDGYTF
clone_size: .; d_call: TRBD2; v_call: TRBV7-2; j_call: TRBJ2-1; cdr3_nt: TGTGCCAGCAGCCCTATAGCGGGGGTCTACAATGAGCAGTTCTTC; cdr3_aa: CASSPIAGVYNEQFF
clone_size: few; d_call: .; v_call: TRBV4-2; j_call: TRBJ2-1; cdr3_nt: TGTGCCAGCGGAGTGGGGAGCTCCTACAATGAGCAGTTCTTC; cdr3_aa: CASGVGSSYNEQFF
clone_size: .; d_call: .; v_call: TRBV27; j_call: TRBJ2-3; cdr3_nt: TGTGCCAGCAGTCGAAATACTCACACAGATACGCAGTATTTT; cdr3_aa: CASSRNTHTDTQYF
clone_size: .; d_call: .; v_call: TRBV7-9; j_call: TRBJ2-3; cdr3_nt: TGTTCCAGCAGCTTATTCCTGGATACGCAGTATTTT; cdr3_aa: CSSSLFLDTQYF
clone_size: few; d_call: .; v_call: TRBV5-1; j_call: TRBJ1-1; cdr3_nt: TGCGCCAGCAGCTTGGGACAGGAAGACACTGAAGCTTTCTTT; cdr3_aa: CASSLGQEDTEAFF
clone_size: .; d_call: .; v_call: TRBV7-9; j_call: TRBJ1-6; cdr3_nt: TGTTCCTGTGACTACCGGACAGCCGAACTCTCCTATAATTCACCCCTCCACTTT; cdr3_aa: CSCDYRTAELSYNSPLHF
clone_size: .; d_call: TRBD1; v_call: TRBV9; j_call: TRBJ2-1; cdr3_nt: TGTGCCAGCAGCCTCCGGGACAGGGCCTACAATGAGCAGTTCTTC; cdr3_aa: CASSLRDRAYNEQFF
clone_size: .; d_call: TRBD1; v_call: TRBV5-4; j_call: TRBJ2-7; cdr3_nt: TGTGCCAGCAGCTTGGGGGGGACAGGGGCCTACGAGCAGTACTTC; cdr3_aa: CASSLGGTGAYEQYF
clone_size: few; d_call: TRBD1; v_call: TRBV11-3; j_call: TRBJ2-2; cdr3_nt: TGTGCCAGCAGCTTACTGGCAGGGGGCGTGGGGGAGCTGTTTTTT; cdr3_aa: CASSLLAGGVGELFF
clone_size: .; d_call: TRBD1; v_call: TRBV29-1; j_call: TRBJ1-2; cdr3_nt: TGCAGCGTTGATATCGGGACAGGGGGTATCCCGGGCTATGGCTACACCTTC; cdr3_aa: CSVDIGTGGIPGYGYTF
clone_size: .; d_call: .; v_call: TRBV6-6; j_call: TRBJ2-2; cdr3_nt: TGTGCCAGCAGTCCCCTAAGTACCGGGGAGCTGTTTTTT; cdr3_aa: CASSPLSTGELFF
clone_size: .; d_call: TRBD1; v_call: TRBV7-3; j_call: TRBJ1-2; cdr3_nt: TGTGCCAGCAGCTCCCTGACCCAAGGACAGGGAAAGGACTTC; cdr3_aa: CASSSLTQGQGKDF
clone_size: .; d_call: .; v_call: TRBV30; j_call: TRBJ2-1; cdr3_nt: TGTGCCTGGAGTGTATCGAATGAGCAGTTCTTC; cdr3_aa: CAWSVSNEQFF
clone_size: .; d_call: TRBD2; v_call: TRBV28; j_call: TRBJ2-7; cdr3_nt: TGTGCCAGCACGGACCCCTCCGGACTAGCGGCCTACGAGCAGTACTTC; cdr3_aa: CASTDPSGLAAYEQYF
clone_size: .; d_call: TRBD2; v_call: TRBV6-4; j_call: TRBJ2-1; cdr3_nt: TGTGCCAGCAGTGACTTAGCGGGCTCCTACAATGAGCAGTTCTTC; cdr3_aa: CASSDLAGSYNEQFF
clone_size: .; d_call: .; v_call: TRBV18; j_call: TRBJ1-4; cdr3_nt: TGTGCCAGCTCACCACCCCCAAGGGGGAAAGTGAATCGTGAAAAACTGTTTTTT; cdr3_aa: CASSPPPRGKVNREKLFF
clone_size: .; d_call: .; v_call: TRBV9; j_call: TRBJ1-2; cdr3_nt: TGTGCCAGCAGCGTAGGCGGTATCTATGGCTACACCTTC; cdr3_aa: CASSVGGIYGYTF
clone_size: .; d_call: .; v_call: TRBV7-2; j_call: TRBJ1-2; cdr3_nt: TGTGCCAGCAGCTTATACAGGGAAGGCGGCTACACCTTC; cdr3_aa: CASSLYREGGYTF
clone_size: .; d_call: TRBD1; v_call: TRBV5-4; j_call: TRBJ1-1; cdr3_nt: TGTGCCAGCAGCTTGGCGGGACAGGGGGCGCGAACTGAAGCTTTCTTT; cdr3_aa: CASSLAGQGARTEAFF
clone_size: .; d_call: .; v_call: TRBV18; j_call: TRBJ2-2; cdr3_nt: TGTGCCAGCTCACCACCACAATGGGGCAGTAACACCGGGGAGCTGTTTTTT; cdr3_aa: CASSPPQWGSNTGELFF
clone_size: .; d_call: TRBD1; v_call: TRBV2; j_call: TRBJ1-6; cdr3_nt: TGTGCCAGCAAGGGACAGCCCAATTCACCCCTCCACTTT; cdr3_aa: CASKGQPNSPLHF
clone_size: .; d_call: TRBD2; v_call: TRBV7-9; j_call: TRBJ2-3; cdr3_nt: TGTTCCAGCAGCTTCAGTAGCGGGGCGACAGATACGCAGTATTTT; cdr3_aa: CSSSFSSGATDTQYF
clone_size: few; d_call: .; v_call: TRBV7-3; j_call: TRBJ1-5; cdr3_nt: TGTGCCAGCAGCTTCCCTCTAGGTCGTAGCAATCAGCCCCAGCATTTT; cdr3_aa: CASSFPLGRSNQPQHF
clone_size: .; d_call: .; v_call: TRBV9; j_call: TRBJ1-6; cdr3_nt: TGTGCCAGCAGCTTCCGGGACACCACCTATAATTCACCCCTCCACTTT; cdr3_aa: CASSFRDTTYNSPLHF
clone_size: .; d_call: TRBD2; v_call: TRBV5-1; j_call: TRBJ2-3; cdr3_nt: TGCGCCAGCAGCTTGGAGGGAGCGGGGCGCACAGATACGCAGTATTTT; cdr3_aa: CASSLEGAGRTDTQYF
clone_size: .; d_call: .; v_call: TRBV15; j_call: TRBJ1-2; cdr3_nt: TGTGCCACCAGCAGGACTCTCTATGGCTACACCTTC; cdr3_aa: CATSRTLYGYTF
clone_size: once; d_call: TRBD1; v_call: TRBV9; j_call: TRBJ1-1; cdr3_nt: TGTGCCAGCAGGGCCACGGGACAGGGGGTCGCTGAAGCTTTCTTT; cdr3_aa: CASRATGQGVAEAFF
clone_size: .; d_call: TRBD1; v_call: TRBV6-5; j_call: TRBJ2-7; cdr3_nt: TGTGCCAGCAGGATGACAGGGATGGGCTACGAGCAGTACTTC; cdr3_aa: CASRMTGMGYEQYF
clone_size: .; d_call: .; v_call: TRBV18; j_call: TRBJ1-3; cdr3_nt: TGTGCCAGCTCACCAGCTAGGGGAACCTCTGGAAACACCATATATTTT; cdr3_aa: CASSPARGTSGNTIYF
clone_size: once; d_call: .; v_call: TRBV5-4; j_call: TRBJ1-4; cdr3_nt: TGTGCCAGCGGAACAGGAGTGAATGAAAAACTGTTTTTT; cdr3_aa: CASGTGVNEKLFF
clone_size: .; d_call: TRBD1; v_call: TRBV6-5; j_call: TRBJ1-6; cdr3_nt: TGTGCCAGCAGTGGGACAGGCAATAATTCACCCCTCCACTTT; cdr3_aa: CASSGTGNNSPLHF
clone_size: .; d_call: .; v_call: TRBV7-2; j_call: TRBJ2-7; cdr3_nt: TGTGCCAGCAGCCCCCGGGGCAGGGGACCCTACGAGCAGTACTTC; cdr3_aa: CASSPRGRGPYEQYF
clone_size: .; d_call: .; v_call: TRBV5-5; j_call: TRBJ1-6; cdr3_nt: TGTGCCAGCAGCTTCATTGACAGGCGTTCACCCCTCCACTTT; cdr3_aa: CASSFIDRRSPLHF
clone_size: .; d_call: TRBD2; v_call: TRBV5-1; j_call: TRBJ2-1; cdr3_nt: TGCGCCAGCAGCGAGTGGCCTAGCGGGGGGGCAGACTACAATGAGCAGTTCTTC; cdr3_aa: CASSEWPSGGADYNEQFF
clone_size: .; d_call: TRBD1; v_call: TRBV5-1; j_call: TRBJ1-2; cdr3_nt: TGCGCCAGCAGCGGACAGGGCGCGGGCTATGGCTACACCTTC; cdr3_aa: CASSGQGAGYGYTF
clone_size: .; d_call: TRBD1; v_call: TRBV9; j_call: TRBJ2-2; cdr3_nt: TGTGCCAGCAGCTCAGGGGGAGCGCCGAACACCGGGGAGCTGTTTTTT; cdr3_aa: CASSSGGAPNTGELFF
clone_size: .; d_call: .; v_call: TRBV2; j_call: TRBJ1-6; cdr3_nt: TGTGCCAACACAGGGTTTTCCTATAATTCACCCCTCCACTTT; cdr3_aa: CANTGFSYNSPLHF
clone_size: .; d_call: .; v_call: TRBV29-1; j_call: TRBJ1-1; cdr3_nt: TGCAGCGTTGAATTCGTTCCCACTGAGGCTTTCTTT; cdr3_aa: CSVEFVPTEAFF
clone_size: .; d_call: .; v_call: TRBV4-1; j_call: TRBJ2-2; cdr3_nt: TGCGCCAGCAGCCAAGCGTGGACAGCTACCGGGGAGCTGTTTTTT; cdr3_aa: CASSQAWTATGELFF
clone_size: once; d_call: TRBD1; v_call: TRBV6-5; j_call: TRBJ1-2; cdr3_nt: TGTGCCAGCAATTTCCCCGGGACAGGGGATGGCTACACCTTC; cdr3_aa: CASNFPGTGDGYTF
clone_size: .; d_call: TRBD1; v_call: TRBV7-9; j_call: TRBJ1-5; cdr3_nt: TGTGCCAGCAGCCCGGGGGACAGGGGCCTAGGTCAGCCCCAGCATTTT; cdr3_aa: CASSPGDRGLGQPQHF
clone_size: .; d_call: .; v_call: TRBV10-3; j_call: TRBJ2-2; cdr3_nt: TGTGCCATCAGGGGAGACTTGAACACCGGGGAGCTGTTTTTT; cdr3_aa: CAIRGDLNTGELFF
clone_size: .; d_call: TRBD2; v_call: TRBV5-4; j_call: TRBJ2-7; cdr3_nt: TGTGCCAGCAGCTTGGGTACTAGCGGGAGGCCCTACTACGAGCAGTACTTC; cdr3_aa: CASSLGTSGRPYYEQYF
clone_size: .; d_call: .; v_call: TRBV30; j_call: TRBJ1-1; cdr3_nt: TGTGCCTGGAGTCCGGGGAGGGGGAGCACTGAAGCTTTCTTT; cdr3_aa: CAWSPGRGSTEAFF